This T cell receptor (beta chain) was documented in a study of Graves' ophthalmopathy and Graves' hyperthyroidism. Study in general: Calling hyperthyroidism stable required that no ophthalmopathy show up within 18 months of follow-up. Study results and caveats: Researchers report that a 13-signature model separated ophthalmopathy from stable hyperthyroidism, posting about 91% sensitivity and 75% to 84% specificity.

Remarks on this clonotype: Its target is unknown.

J lost 1 base, V lost 7 bases, and 14 bases had no gene match. This CDR3 has 16 residues. Per the germline V gene, CDR1 is SQVTM and CDR2 is ANQGSEA. Beta-chain TCR CDR3 regions were amplified from RNA transcripts. Second-round multiplex PCR came after first-round RT-PCR with HTBI primers. TCRdb ran MiXCR on the multiplex PCR reads and lists one entry per CDR3 protein. The sample includes about 550,000 distinct CDR3 sequences, less than 45% of them seen just once. The authors enrolled newly diagnosed hyperthyroidism patients aged 18 to 65 with under 2 months' duration. Clinicians made diagnoses from clinical symptoms, serum thyroxine, TRAb, thyroid ultrasound and orbital computed tomography.

The genes are TRBV29-1 and TRBJ2-5; 8 bases are a match to TRBD2. The sample taken for sequencing was peripheral blood or thyroid tissue (not recorded which). This receptor was obtained from an adult man with Graves' hyperthyroidism. CDR3 nucleotide sequence: TGCAGCGCCACGACGGCGGGAGGCCCGGGCCAAGAGACCCAGTACTTC. Protein sequence: CSATTAGGPGQETQYF.